These 24 T cell receptor beta chains came from one sample sequenced in a study of blood T cells in healthy people across ages. The second PCR ran roughly 7 to 11 cycles with a sample-barcoded 5' primer and J-beta primers. MiXCR, applied by TCRdb to the 5' RACE reads, yields one record per CDR3 protein. The sample lists around 1,000,000 distinct CDR3 sequences, 20% to 25% occurring once. The same sample was also used in a study of T cells of mothers and their children.

Sequenced input: blood. These receptors originate from a girl under 10 years old in good health.

This clonotype was seen more than once but under ten times. J is TRBJ2-5 and V is TRBV20-1; possibly TRBD2 for D (6 bases). The CDR3 is 15 residues long. V lost 6 bases to trimming and J lost 0 bases, with 17 bases between them. Germline V gene data show CDR1 as DFQATT and CDR2 as SNEGSKA (reference sequence). The CDR3 region has the DNA TGCAGTGCCGCGACTGATAGCGGAGACCAAGAGACCCAGTACTTC. Translated: CSAATDSGDQETQYF.

The table lists this clonotype with many counts. This sequence joins TRBV6-5 and TRBJ2-1; tentatively, D is TRBD1 or TRBD2 (5 bases each). There are 14 residues in the CDR3. V was trimmed by 10 bases and J by 1 base, leaving 14 bases between them. Germline V gives CDR1 MNHEY, CDR2 SVGAGI. The chain's CDR3 is CATSRGPSYNEQFF. The CDR3 DNA follows: TGTGCCACTTCGAGGGGTCCATCCTACAATGAGCAGTTCTTC.

The chain links TRBV28 to TRBJ2-3; D possibly corresponds to TRBD1 (7 bases). Germline V gives CDR1 MDHEN, CDR2 SYDVKM. The CDR3 runs to 15 residues. Deletions cut 3 bases from V and 3 bases from J, with 13 bases between. As DNA, the CDR3 is TGTGCCAGCAGTTTGGCCAGGGGGGAGACAGATACGCAGTATTTT. This sequence encodes CASSLARGETDTQYF.

This rearrangement joins TRBV15 to TRBJ2-7; 7 positions match TRBD1. The V gene end was trimmed by 4 bases and the J gene end by 3 bases; junction bases not matched to a gene: 6. Germline V gene lookup returns CDR1 LNHNV and CDR2 YYDKDF (reference sequence). The CDR3 consists of 14 residues. The CDR3 sequence: CATSTRQGNYEQYF. CDR3 nucleotide sequence: TGTGCCACCAGCACACGACAGGGAAACTACGAGCAGTACTTC.

The rearrangement uses TRBV5-1 and TRBJ2-3; 9 bases map to TRBD2. The trim removed 4 bases at V and 6 bases at J, leaving 12 bases unmatched. Germline V CDR1 and CDR2: SGHRS, YFSETQ. The CDR3 has 16 residues. CDR3 residues: CASSVYVSGRPDTQYF. CDR3 coding DNA: TGCGCCAGCAGCGTCTACGTTAGCGGGAGACCCGATACGCAGTATTTT.

J is TRBJ2-7 and V is TRBV20-1, with 7 bases that match TRBD1. CDR1 and CDR2 from the germline V gene are DFQATT and SNEGSKA (reference sequence). The trim removed 5 bases at V and 4 bases at J, leaving 11 bases unmatched. The CDR3 sequence is 14 residues long. CDR3 nucleotide sequence: TGCAGTGCTTCCCTTTGGACAGGTTTATACGAGCAGTACTTC. Translated, it gives CSASLWTGLYEQYF.

This clonotype occurred a few times. The junction departs from germline at one end; a sequencing error may be responsible. The chain combines TRBV7-9 with TRBJ2-3; no firm D call. Germline CDR1 SEHNR, CDR2 FQNEAQ (reference sequence). This CDR3 is built from 15 residues. In DNA form, the CDR3 reads TGTGCCAGCAGCCCCTATCCAAGAGAACCAGAGACCCAGTACTTT. Translation gives CASSPYPREPETQYF.

This clonotype was recorded a few times. This rearrangement joins TRBV29-1 to TRBJ1-1, with unresolved D. There are 13 residues in the CDR3. The germline V and J ends were trimmed by 3 bases and 4 bases, with 12 bases remaining between them. Germline assignment: CDR1 SQVTM and CDR2 ANQGSEA. The CDR3 DNA reads as TGCAGCGTTGATGAAGGGAGTGGCACTGAAGCTTTCTTT. Its protein is CSVDEGSGTEAFF. Supplemented by reference TRBV29-1 and TRBJ1-1, the full variable domain reads SAVISQKPSRDICQRGTSLTIQCQVDSQVTMMFWYRQQPGQSLTLIATANQGSEATYESGFVIDKFPISRPNLTFSTLTVSNMSPEDSSIYLCSVDEGSGTEAFFGQGTRLTVV.

The chain has TRBV6-2 or TRBV6-3 and TRBJ2-3; the D gene is possibly TRBD2 (5 bases). Germline lookup yields CDR1 MNHEY and CDR2 SVGEGT. Trimming removed 4 bases from V and 6 bases from J, with 14 bases in between. This CDR3 contains 14 residues. The CDR3 region is CASSWLAKGDTQYF. In nucleotides, the CDR3 is TGTGCCAGCAGTTGGCTAGCAAAAGGGGATACGCAGTATTTT.

This clonotype was observed a handful of times. The rearrangement uses TRBV7-9 and TRBJ2-1, with D perhaps being TRBD1 or TRBD2 (8 bases each). Germline lookup yields CDR1 SEHNR and CDR2 FQNEAQ (reference sequence). Trimming stripped 10 bases from V and 3 bases from J, with 19 bases between. The CDR3 is 15 residues long. The CDR3 here is CATSGWTGNYNEQFF. The CDR3 DNA is TGTGCCACTAGCGGGTGGACAGGGAACTACAATGAGCAGTTCTTC.

This chain links TRBV12-3 or TRBV12-4 with TRBJ1-2, with D possibly matching TRBD1 (6 bases). The CDR3 extends over 14 amino acids. V lost 4 bases, J lost 4 bases, and 13 bases lay in between. CDR3 coding DNA: TGTGCCAGCAGTTCGCAACAGGGTCCCTATGGCTACACCTTC. Its translation is CASSSQQGPYGYTF.

This clonotype was recorded a few times. The V call is TRBV6-2 or TRBV6-3, the J call TRBJ2-5, with D perhaps TRBD1 (5 bases). The J call is uncertain, as TRBJ2-7 better fits the DNA end. Germline CDR1 and CDR2: MNHEY and SVGEGT. This CDR3 has 16 residues. Written as DNA, the CDR3 is TGTGCCAGCAGTTATGGGGCCGATCTTCGCTCCTACGAGCAGTACTTC. Translated, it gives CASSYGADLRSYEQYF.

The rearrangement joins TRBV28 to TRBJ2-3; TRBD2 agrees at 9 bases. This CDR3 is 18 amino acids long. Losses at the gene ends were 3 bases for V and 1 base for J; bases not matched to a gene: 11. The germline V gene encodes CDR1 MDHEN and CDR2 SYDVKM. Here the CDR3 DNA reads TGTGCCAGCAGTTTGTTCCCTAGCGGGAATACTGGCACAGATACGCAGTATTTT. It yields the protein CASSLFPSGNTGTDTQYF.

This clonotype has more than one count but fewer than ten. At one boundary the junction diverges from the germline segment, which might be a read error. The chain uses TRBV10-3 and TRBJ1-4, with TRBD1 matching over 7 bases. The CDR3 is made up of 15 amino acids. Germline V gene sequence: CDR1 ENHRY, CDR2 SYGVKD. Here the CDR3 DNA reads TGTGCCATCAGAACAGGGGCTGCAACTAATGAAGAACTGTTTTTT. Residues: CAIRTGAATNEELFF.

This clonotype was counted a few times. The chain is built from TRBV27 and TRBJ2-5; D perhaps matches TRBD1 (6 bases). Judging by the DNA end, TRBJ2-1 fits better; the J call may be wrong. Germline CDR1 MNHEY, CDR2 SMNVEV (reference sequence). This CDR3 is built from 13 residues. CDR3 protein: CASSLPGAYEQFF. In DNA form, the CDR3 reads TGTGCCAGCAGCCTTCCAGGGGCGTATGAGCAGTTCTTC.

The rearrangement uses TRBV5-1 and TRBJ1-1, with D possibly matching TRBD1 (5 bases). The CDR3 runs 19 residues. V lost 6 bases, J lost 5 bases, and 32 bases lay in between. Germline V gene lookup returns CDR1 SGHRS and CDR2 YFSETQ. This CDR3 reads CASTLPFSGTHEKGTEAFF. The CDR3 DNA is TGCGCCAGCACCTTACCTTTTTCCGGGACTCACGAAAAGGGGACTGAAGCTTTCTTT. Variable domain in full (rest from reference TRBV5-1 and TRBJ1-1): KAGVTQTPRYLIKTRGQQVTLSCSPISGHRSVSWYQQTPGQGLQFLFEYFSETQRNKGNFPGRFSGRQFSNSRSEMNVSTLELGDSALYLCASTLPFSGTHEKGTEAFFGQGTRLTVV.

J is TRBJ2-1 and V is TRBV7-9, with D possibly matching TRBD2 (5 bases). V lost 6 bases to trimming and J lost 8 bases, with 23 bases between them. The germline gives CDR1 SEHNR, CDR2 FQNEAQ (reference sequence). The CDR3 is made up of 16 amino acids. In DNA, the CDR3 is TGTGCCAGCAGTTATGCCAGCGGAGGATTTTGGGATGAGCAGTTCTTC. It specifies CASSYASGGFWDEQFF.

This clonotype was observed a few times. The chain has TRBV20-1 and TRBJ2-7, with TRBD1 identical over 8 bases. The CDR3 runs to 14 residues. CDR1 DFQATT and CDR2 SNEGSKA come from the germline V gene (reference sequence). After removal of 6 bases from V and 6 bases from J, the junction contained 13 bases not matched to a gene. CDR3: CSAKSGTGRTEQYF. The CDR3 DNA reads as TGCAGTGCGAAGTCCGGGACAGGAAGAACCGAGCAGTACTTC.

There are a few counts of this clonotype. This chain connects TRBV2 to TRBJ2-5; no clear D gene. The CDR3 runs to 11 residues. Germline CDR1 SNHLY, CDR2 FYNNEI. The V and J ends lost 7 bases and 2 bases respectively, with 5 bases between them. DNA for the CDR3: TGTGCCAGCACCCCTCAAGAGACCCAGTACTTC. Residues: CASTPQETQYF.

J is TRBJ2-5 and V is TRBV5-1, with TRBD1 identical over 7 bases. This CDR3 comprises 16 residues. Germline V gives CDR1 SGHRS, CDR2 YFSETQ. V shed 0 bases and J 5 bases; nucleotides not matched to a gene: 10. CDR3 region: CASSLDPTGTGETQYF. The CDR3 DNA reads TGCGCCAGCAGCTTGGACCCGACAGGGACCGGTGAGACCCAGTACTTC.

Here the CDR3 DNA reads TGTGCCAGCAGCCAAATTGGTGGAGAGCCCTATGAAAAACTGTTTTTT. Translated, it gives CASSQIGGEPYEKLFF. The chain employs TRBV3-1 and TRBJ1-4; D is uncertain. Germline V gives CDR1 LGHDT, CDR2 YNNKEL (reference sequence). The CDR3 sequence is 16 residues long. V lost 2 bases, J lost 6 bases, and 16 bases lay in between. The full variable domain, completed using reference TRBV3-1 and TRBJ1-4, is DTAVSQTPKYLVTQMGNDKSIKCEQNLGHDTMYWYKQDSKKFLKIMFSYNNKELIINETVPNRFSPKSPDKAHLNLHINSLELGDSAVYFCASSQIGGEPYEKLFFGSGTQLSVL.

This chain links TRBV20-1 with TRBJ2-1, with a possible D match to TRBD2 (6 bases). Trimming shortened V by 6 bases and J by 1 base, and 13 bases separated the two germline ends. Germline V gene lookup returns CDR1 DFQATT and CDR2 SNEGSKA (reference sequence). The CDR3 runs to 14 residues. Here the CDR3 reads CSALVEGSYNEQFF. CDR3 sequence (DNA): TGCAGTGCGCTGGTGGAGGGGTCCTACAATGAGCAGTTCTTC.

CDR3: CASSLDPGTTNTGELFF. The CDR3 DNA reads TGCGCCAGCAGCTTGGACCCCGGGACAACTAACACCGGGGAGCTGTTTTTT. J is TRBJ2-2 and V is TRBV5-1, with a tentative D call TRBD1 (6 bases). V was pared by 0 bases and J by 2 bases, with 14 bases between. Germline V lookup: CDR1 SGHRS, CDR2 YFSETQ. This CDR3 has 17 residues.

This clonotype was counted between two and nine times. J is TRBJ2-7 and V is TRBV4-1, with D possibly TRBD1 on 6 matching bases. The V gene's germline CDR1 is MGHRA and CDR2 YSYEKL. The V end was cut by 1 base, the J end by 0 bases, with 10 bases between. The CDR3 covers 15 residues. This CDR3 is CASSQVGTSSYEQYF. The CDR3 DNA follows: TGCGCCAGCAGCCAAGTCGGGACATCCTCCTACGAGCAGTACTTC.